This T cell receptor (beta chain) is drawn from a study of T and B cells in COVID-19 patients. V was shortened by 5 bases and J by 10 bases, with 12 bases between the two germline ends. Germline assignment: CDR1 SGHAT and CDR2 FQNNGV. CDR3 size: 12 residues. This clonotype was seen repeatedly, ten times or more. Multiplex PCR with BIOMED2 TRB-A/B primer pools amplified TRB rearrangements. One entry per CDR3 protein, called by TCRdb with MiXCR from the multiplex PCR reads. The sample consists of roughly 3,500 distinct CDR3 sequences, around 21% of them appearing once. TRB was amplified from about 260-540 ng of blood genomic DNA.

Material: blood. The rearrangement uses TRBV11-2 and TRBJ2-1; D not resolved. The TCR comes from a human donor with active COVID-19. CDR3 sequence (DNA): TGTGCCAGCAGCGGCCTGGGAATCGAGCAGTTCTTC. It translates to CASSGLGIEQFF.